These 21 T cell receptor beta chains share one sample of origin, sequenced in a study of shared clonotypes between healthy human individuals. The protocol was immunoSEQ multiplex PCR, while the TCRdb copy is restricted to in-frame clones and leaves out a portion. The repertoire holds about a million clones, approximately 80% seen once, with 0.7% to 0.95% in the top ten. The sample was memory CD4+ T cells from PBMCs. Subset denoted: CD45RA-negative fraction. The source is a man between 18 and 29 years old in good health. Some clones in this sample may be carry-over from other donors' samples.

Regarding this clone: This could be a read error, since a much larger clone is one nucleotide away. This CDR3 is missing its conserved last phenylalanine or tryptophan, likely due to a read error. The chain has TRBV5-1 and TRBJ1-1; D might be TRBD1 (5 bases). The germline CDR1 and CDR2 sequences are SGHRS and YFSETQ. V was pared by 0 bases and J by 4 bases, with 10 bases between. The CDR3 consists of 14 residues. The CDR3 DNA reads as TGCGCCAGCAGCTTGGGAGGGGCTGGCACTGAAGCTTTCCTT. Protein sequence: CASSLGGAGTEAFL.

The DNA of the CDR3 is TGCGCCAGCAGCGATAGCGGGAACACCGGGGAGCTGTTTTTT. This sequence encodes CASSDSGNTGELFF. The chain uses TRBV5-1 and TRBJ2-2, with D tentatively TRBD2 (6 bases). V shed 4 bases and J shed 1 base, with 8 bases lying between them. Germline CDR1 and CDR2: SGHRS and YFSETQ. The CDR3 covers 14 residues.

V is TRBV5-1 and J is TRBJ1-5; D is undetermined. Germline values: CDR1 SGHRS, CDR2 YFSETQ. Trimming took 0 bases from V and 8 from J, leaving 15 bases between them. This CDR3 is built from 15 residues. The CDR3 nucleotides are TGCGCCAGCAGCTTGGGAGTCGTCCAGACGGAGCCCCAGCATTTT. Its protein is CASSLGVVQTEPQHF.

The chain carries TRBV4-1 and TRBJ1-4; the D is unclear. Germline values: CDR1 MGHRA, CDR2 YSYEKL. CDR3 length equals 15 residues. The germline V and J ends were trimmed by 4 bases and 1 base, with 10 bases remaining between them. This CDR3 is CASSRLGITNEKLFF. The CDR3 DNA sequence: TGCGCCAGCAGCCGTTTGGGCATAACTAATGAAAAACTGTTTTTT.

This clone came up a few times. This sequence joins TRBV27 and TRBJ2-2; no definite D call. This CDR3 spans 12 amino acids. Germline loops: CDR1 MNHEY, CDR2 SMNVEV (reference sequence). V was shortened by 10 bases and J by 3 bases, with 9 bases between the two germline ends. CDR3 in DNA: TGTGCCACCCGGAGATACACCGGGGAGCTGTTTTTT. Translating it yields CATRRYTGELFF.

With respect to this clone: This sample also contains other DNA sequences that code for the same CDR3. The CDR3 coding sequence is TGTGCCAGCAGCCCCGGGTACGAGCAGTACTTC. Its translation is CASSPGYEQYF. The rearrangement uses TRBV11-2 and TRBJ2-7; D gene unclear. The V gene's germline CDR1 is SGHAT and CDR2 FQNNGV. The CDR3 contains 11 residues. V was clipped by 5 bases and J by 4 bases, with 6 bases between them.

V and J are TRBV7-2 and TRBJ2-2; D may be TRBD1 (6 bases). The germline CDR1 and CDR2 sequences are SGHTA and FQGNSA. This CDR3 has 13 residues. V lost 3 bases, J lost 5 bases, and 7 bases lay in between. CDR3 region: CASSFGQTGELFF. In DNA form, the CDR3 reads TGTGCCAGCAGCTTCGGACAGACCGGGGAGCTGTTTTTT.

This clone came up a few times. This rearrangement joins TRBV4-3 to TRBJ1-4; 8 bases map to TRBD1. The CDR3 runs to 17 residues. The ends lost 3 bases at V and 0 bases at J; junction bases unmatched: 6. Per the germline V gene, CDR1 is LGHNA and CDR2 is YSLEER. The DNA for the CDR3 is TGCGCCAGCAGCCAGATCGGACAGGGAGCAACTAATGAAAAACTGTTTTTT. Residues: CASSQIGQGATNEKLFF.

The rearrangement joins TRBV5-4 to TRBJ2-7; D is ambiguous. V lost 0 bases, J lost 2 bases, and 12 bases lay in between. Looked up from germline, CDR1 is SGHNT and CDR2 is YYREEE (reference sequence). The CDR3 loop spans 15 amino acids. The CDR3 spells CASSLGVDTAYEQYF. CDR3 DNA sequence: TGTGCCAGCAGCTTGGGGGTCGACACCGCCTACGAGCAGTACTTC.

The chain employs TRBV18 and TRBJ2-5; D gene uncertain. The V and J ends lost 6 bases and 2 bases respectively, with 13 bases between them. The CDR3 contains 14 residues. From germline, CDR1 is KGHSH and CDR2 LQKENI. CDR3 region: CASSRNYLQETQYF. DNA for the CDR3: TGTGCCAGCTCCCGAAATTACTTACAAGAGACCCAGTACTTC.

The chain is built from TRBV28 and TRBJ2-5; 7 bases are a match to TRBD2. The CDR3 totals 15 residues. J gave up 5 bases and V 3 bases, and 9 bases lay outside the gene matches. The germline CDR1 and CDR2 sequences are MDHEN and SYDVKM. The CDR3 DNA follows: TGTGCCAGCAGTTTTCCTCGACTAGCAGGGGAGACCCAGTACTTC. It specifies CASSFPRLAGETQYF.

The chain employs TRBV4-2 and TRBJ2-7; the D gene is possibly TRBD2 (6 bases). The CDR3 loop spans 16 amino acids. CDR1 and CDR2 from the germline V gene are LGHNA and YNFKEQ. V was clipped by 2 bases and J by 5 bases, with 19 bases between them. This CDR3 is CASSQPGTGSLNEQYF. The CDR3 DNA reads as TGTGCCAGCAGCCAACCCGGGACTGGCAGTTTGAACGAGCAGTACTTC.

The chain employs TRBV7-9 and TRBJ1-1, with D unclear. This CDR3 comprises 13 residues. The V end lost 4 bases, the J end lost 3 bases, and 9 bases lay between the germline ends. Germline V gene lookup returns CDR1 SEHNR and CDR2 FQNEAQ (reference sequence). CDR3 protein: CASSSPGHTEAFF. CDR3 DNA sequence: TGTGCCAGCAGCTCCCCGGGCCACACTGAAGCTTTCTTT. Full variable domain (missing parts from reference TRBV7-9 and TRBJ1-1): DTGVSQNPRHKITKRGQNVTFRCDPISEHNRLYWYRQTLGQGPEFLTYFQNEAQLEKSRLLSDRFSAERPKGSFSTLEIQRTEQGDSAMYLCASSSPGHTEAFFGQGTRLTVV.

The rearrangement links TRBV4-1 to TRBJ2-5; TRBD1 aligns across 8 bases. Losses at the gene ends were 1 base for V and 7 bases for J; bases not matched to a gene: 8. This CDR3 has 15 amino acids. Germline V gene data show CDR1 as MGHRA and CDR2 as YSYEKL. In nucleotides, the CDR3 is TGCGCCAGCAGCCAAGCGGACAGGGATATTGGGACCCAGTACTTC. Residues: CASSQADRDIGTQYF.

The V and J genes are TRBV27 and TRBJ2-5; perhaps TRBD1 as D (5 bases). Germline-derived CDR1 and CDR2 are MNHEY and SMNVEV (reference sequence). V was trimmed by 5 bases and J by 2 bases, leaving 9 bases between them. CDR3 size: 13 residues. As DNA, the CDR3 is TGTGCCAGCAGTGACAGTGCGCAAGAGACCCAGTACTTC. Translating gives CASSDSAQETQYF.

This chain uses TRBV28 with TRBJ2-5; D might be TRBD2 (5 bases). The germline V gene has CDR1 MDHEN and CDR2 SYDVKM. This CDR3 is built from 12 residues. The V gene lost 6 bases and the J gene lost 5 bases, with 10 bases spanning the gap. The CDR3 bases are TGTGCCAGCAGCGAGGGTAGGGAGACCCAGTACTTC. It yields the protein CASSEGRETQYF.

V gene TRBV2 combines with J gene TRBJ2-1, with 11 bases aligning to TRBD2. Germline V gene data show CDR1 as SNHLY and CDR2 as FYNNEI. The CDR3 has 16 residues. V was clipped by 6 bases and J by 5 bases; unmatched bases: 9. The CDR3 region has the DNA TGTGCCAGCAGCAAATTAGCGGGAGGGCCCAACAATGAGCAGTTCTTC. This codes for CASSKLAGGPNNEQFF.

V is TRBV5-4 and J is TRBJ2-3; D remains ambiguous. Per germline, CDR1 SGHNT and CDR2 YYREEE (reference sequence). Between the trimmed V and J ends, which lost 2 bases and 3 bases, there was a span of 10 bases. The CDR3 has 14 amino acids. The chain's CDR3 is CASSLSQSTDTQYF. CDR3 in DNA: TGTGCCAGCAGCTTATCACAGAGTACAGATACGCAGTATTTT.

As DNA, the CDR3 is TGTGCCAGCAGTGGATTGCTAAACACTGAAGCTTTCTTT. Amino acid sequence: CASSGLLNTEAFF. V gene TRBV6-1 combines with J gene TRBJ1-1; unclear D gene. The length of the CDR3 is 13 residues. Germline V CDR1 and CDR2: MNHNS, SASEGT. V lost 4 bases, J lost 2 bases, and 8 bases lay in between.

This sequence joins TRBV7-2 and TRBJ2-3, with D unclear. V was clipped by 5 bases and J by 2 bases, with 11 bases between them. This CDR3 is 14 amino acids long. The germline gives CDR1 SGHTA, CDR2 FQGNSA. The CDR3 DNA follows: TGTGCCAGCAGCCTCTGGGCAGACACAGATACGCAGTATTTT. Amino acids: CASSLWADTDTQYF.

This rearrangement joins TRBV28 to TRBJ1-3; 8 nucleotides agree with TRBD1. The CDR3 length is 17 residues. CDR1 MDHEN and CDR2 SYDVKM come from the germline V gene. Losses at the gene ends were 2 bases for V and 4 bases for J; bases not matched to a gene: 10. CDR3 in DNA: TGTGCCAGCAGTTTACGACCTGGCCGGACAGGGGGAAACACCATATATTTT. This translates into CASSLRPGRTGGNTIYF.